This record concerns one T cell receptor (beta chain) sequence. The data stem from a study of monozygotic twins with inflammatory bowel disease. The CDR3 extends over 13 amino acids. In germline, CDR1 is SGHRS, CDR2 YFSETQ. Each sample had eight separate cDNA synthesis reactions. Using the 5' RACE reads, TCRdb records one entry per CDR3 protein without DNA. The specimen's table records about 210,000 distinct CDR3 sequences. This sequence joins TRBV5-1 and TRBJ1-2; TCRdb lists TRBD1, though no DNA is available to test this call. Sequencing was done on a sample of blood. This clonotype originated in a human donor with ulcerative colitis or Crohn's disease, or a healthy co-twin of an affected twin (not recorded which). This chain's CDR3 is CASSLEGLYGYTF.